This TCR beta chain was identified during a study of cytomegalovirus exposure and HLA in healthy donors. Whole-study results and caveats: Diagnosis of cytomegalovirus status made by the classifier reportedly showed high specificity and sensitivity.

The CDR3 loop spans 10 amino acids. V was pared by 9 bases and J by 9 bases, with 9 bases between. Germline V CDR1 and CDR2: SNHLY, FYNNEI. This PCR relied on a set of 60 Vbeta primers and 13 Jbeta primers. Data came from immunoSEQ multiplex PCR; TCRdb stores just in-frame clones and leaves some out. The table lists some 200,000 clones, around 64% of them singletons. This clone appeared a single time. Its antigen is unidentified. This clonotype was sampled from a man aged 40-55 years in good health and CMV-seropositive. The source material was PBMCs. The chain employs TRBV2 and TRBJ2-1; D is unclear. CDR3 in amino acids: CASRYVEQFF. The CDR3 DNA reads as TGTGCCAGTCGCTACGTTGAGCAGTTCTTC.